The clone carrying this T cell receptor beta chain was recorded at least ten times. Its antigen is unknown. This entry belongs to a study of T-cell reconstitution after alpha-beta-depleted transplantation in children. The study, taken as a whole, reports: Some patients' high day-60 TCRbeta diversity was attributed to recipient cells surviving conditioning. Among T cells one year after transplant, newly produced cells accounted for most counts and diversity.

V lost 4 bases to trimming and J lost 2 bases; unmatched junction nucleotides: 4. The CDR3 is made up of 14 amino acids. A TCRbeta library incorporating unique molecular identifiers was prepared. MiXCR, applied by TCRdb to the PCR reads, yields one record per CDR3 protein. The data show hundreds of thousands of distinct CDR3 sequences, 7.5% to 9.5% seen once. This specimen consisted of PBMCs, mostly from graft donor cells, obtained 180 days after TCRalphabeta/CD19-depleted stem cell transplant. This chain links TRBV12-3 or TRBV12-4 with TRBJ2-7, with 8 nucleotides matching TRBD1. The receptor comes from a male patient aged 10 to 17 who had a stem cell transplant for acute lymphoblastic leukemia, so the T cells may come from the graft donor. Written as DNA, the CDR3 is TGTGCCAGCAGTTATCGACAGGGGACCTACGAGCAGTACTTC. This sequence encodes CASSYRQGTYEQYF.